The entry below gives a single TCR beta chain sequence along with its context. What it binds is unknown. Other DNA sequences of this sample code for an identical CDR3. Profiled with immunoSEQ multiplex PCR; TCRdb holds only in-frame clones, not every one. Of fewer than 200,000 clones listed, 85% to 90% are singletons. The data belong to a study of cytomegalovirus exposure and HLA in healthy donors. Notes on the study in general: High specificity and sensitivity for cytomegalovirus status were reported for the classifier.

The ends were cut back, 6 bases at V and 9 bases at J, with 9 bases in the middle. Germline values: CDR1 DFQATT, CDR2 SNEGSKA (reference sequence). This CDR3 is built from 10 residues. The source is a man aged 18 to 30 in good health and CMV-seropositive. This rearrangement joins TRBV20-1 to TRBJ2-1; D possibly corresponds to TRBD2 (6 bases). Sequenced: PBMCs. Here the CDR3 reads CSARRGEQFF. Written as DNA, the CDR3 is TGCAGTGCACGGAGGGGTGAGCAGTTCTTC.